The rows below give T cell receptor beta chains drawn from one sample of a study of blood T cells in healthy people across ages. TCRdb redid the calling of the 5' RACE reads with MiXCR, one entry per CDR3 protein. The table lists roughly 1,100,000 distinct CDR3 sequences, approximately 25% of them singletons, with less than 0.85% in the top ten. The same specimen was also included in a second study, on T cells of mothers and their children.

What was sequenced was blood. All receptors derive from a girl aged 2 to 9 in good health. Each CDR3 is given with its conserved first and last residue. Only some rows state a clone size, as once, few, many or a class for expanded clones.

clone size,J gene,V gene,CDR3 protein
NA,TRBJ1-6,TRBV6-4,CASSDEAGDPPLHF
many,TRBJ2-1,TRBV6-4,CASSDSSGGGNEQFF
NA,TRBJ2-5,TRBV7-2,CASSLGAGSETQYF
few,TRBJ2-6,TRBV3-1,CASSPLGGRSGANVLTF
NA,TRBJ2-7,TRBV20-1,CSAKERPAGLTGEQYF
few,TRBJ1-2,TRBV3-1,CASSVVPNYGYTF
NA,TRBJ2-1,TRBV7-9,CASSPGLAKNEQFF
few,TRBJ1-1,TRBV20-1,CSANQGAFTEAFF
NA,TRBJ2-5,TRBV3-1,CASSQVQKGSWETQYF
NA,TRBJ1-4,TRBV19,CASKVSGLSANEKLFF
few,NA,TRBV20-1,CSARDISSGGYNEQFF
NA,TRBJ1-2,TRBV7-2,CASSLHSTDYYGYTF
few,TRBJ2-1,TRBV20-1,CSALTGANEQFF
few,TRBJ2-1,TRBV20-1,CSARDWGLAGGRNEQFF
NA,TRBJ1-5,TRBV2,CASSGRDQRGYSNQPQHF
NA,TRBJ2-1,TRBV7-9,CASSHLLGLAGTYNEQFF
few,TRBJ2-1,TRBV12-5,CASGLDRDLYNEQFF
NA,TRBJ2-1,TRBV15,CTTSKGGASYNEQFF
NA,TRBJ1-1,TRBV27,CASGLQSSTEAFF
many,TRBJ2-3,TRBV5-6,CASSLSAGTSTDTQYF
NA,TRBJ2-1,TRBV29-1,CSVGEGQGEGEQFF
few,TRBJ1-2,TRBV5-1,CASSLLRDSLYGYTF
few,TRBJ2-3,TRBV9,CASSGRFADTQYF
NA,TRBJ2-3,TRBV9,CASSASSDRTSTDTQYF
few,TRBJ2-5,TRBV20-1,CSARDTGTQETQYF
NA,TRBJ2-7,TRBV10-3,CAISESLASGIYEQYF
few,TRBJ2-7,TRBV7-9,CASSSTSQGLLEQYF
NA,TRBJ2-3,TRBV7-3,CASSPYLTSTDTQYF
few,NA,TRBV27,CASSLFSGTSPYEQYF
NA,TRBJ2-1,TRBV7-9,CASSRAGTAYNEQFF
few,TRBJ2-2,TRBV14,CASSQTGANTGELFF
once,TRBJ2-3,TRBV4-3,CASSQDWRLPFTDTQYF
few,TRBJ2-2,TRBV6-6,CASTQWFLAPTGELFF
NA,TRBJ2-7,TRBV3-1,CASSYRGITDYEQYF
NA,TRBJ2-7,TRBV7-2,CAGSPEELAGYYEQYF
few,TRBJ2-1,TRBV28,CATLISGGGYNEQFF
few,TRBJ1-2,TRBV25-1,CASSDRVSGYTF
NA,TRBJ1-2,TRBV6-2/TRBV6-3,CASSSVTGTNYGYTF
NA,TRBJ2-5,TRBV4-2,CASSQDQQTQETQYF
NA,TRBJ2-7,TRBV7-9,CASSAFTYTSSYEQYF
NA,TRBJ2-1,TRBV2,CASSERGEFSEQFF
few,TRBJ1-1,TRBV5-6,CASSLTLVEAFF
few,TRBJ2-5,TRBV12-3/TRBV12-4,CASGQRPETQYF
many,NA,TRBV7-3,CASSSYGSGEQFF
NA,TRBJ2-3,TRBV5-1,CASSLKRTDTHYF